The T cell receptor (beta chain) described here comes from a study of blood T cell repertoires in COVID-19. Study overall: Both acute and convalescent COVID-19 samples were obtained from the United States, Italy and Spain.

Trimming left V 5 bases short and J 4 bases short, with 9 bases between. CDR1 MDHEN and CDR2 SYDVKM come from the germline V gene. The CDR3 contains 12 residues. Individuals aged roughly 18 to 95 years were recruited from 20 to 25 US areas. Researchers sorted participants into cohorts using their self-reported clinical history. Two negative PCRs, clearance, or symptom resolution characterized the recovered Cohort 3 donors. Assay used: immunoSEQ multiplex PCR; TCRdb lists only in-frame clones, some missing. Counted here are a few hundred thousand clones, roughly 91% occurring once; the ten biggest clones make up 1.2%.

Material for sequencing was PBMCs or T cells enriched from blood (not recorded which). The rearrangement links TRBV28 to TRBJ2-7; D remains ambiguous. The clonotype originates from a woman aged 18-29 years who had recovered from COVID-19. CDR3 region: CASSLRPYEQYF. Here the CDR3 DNA reads TGTGCCAGCAGTCTCAGGCCATACGAGCAGTACTTC.